This TCR beta chain was recorded in a study of cytomegalovirus exposure and HLA in healthy donors. Study as a whole: The same platform used for the approximately 700 first-cohort repertoires was also used for the roughly 130 validation repertoires, as a later analysis reported.

The study's findings and limits: Some TCR beta chains (164 of them) were listed as cytomegalovirus-associated. Three chains linked to CMV were shown in vitro to be specific for CMV antigens.

Looked up from germline, CDR1 is SGHTA and CDR2 is FQGNSA. V was cut by 3 bases and J by 4 bases, with 13 bases left in between. The CDR3 consists of 14 residues. A word on this clone: The antigen is undetermined.

The donors were part of the validation cohort of 100 to 150 subjects. That cohort was separate from the first cohort, which comprised 500 to 700 subjects. Sequenced by immunoSEQ multiplex PCR; TCRdb stores in-frame clones only, minus some. The sample lists 100,000 to 120,000 clones, approximately 89% seen once, with about 2% in the top ten. This chain links TRBV7-2 with TRBJ2-7, with D perhaps matching TRBD1 (6 bases). Sequencing used PBMCs. This clonotype was sampled from a woman between 18 and 29 years old in good health and CMV-seronegative. The CDR3 protein is CASSFQGLGYEQYF. The CDR3 coding sequence is TGTGCCAGCAGCTTTCAGGGGCTAGGATACGAGCAGTACTTC. Variable domain in full (rest from reference TRBV7-2 and TRBJ2-7): GAGVSQSPSNKVTEKGKDVELRCDPISGHTALYWYRQSLGQGLEFLIYFQGNSAPDKSGLPSDRFSAERTGGSVSTLTIQRTQQEDSAVYLCASSFQGLGYEQYFGPGTRLTVT.